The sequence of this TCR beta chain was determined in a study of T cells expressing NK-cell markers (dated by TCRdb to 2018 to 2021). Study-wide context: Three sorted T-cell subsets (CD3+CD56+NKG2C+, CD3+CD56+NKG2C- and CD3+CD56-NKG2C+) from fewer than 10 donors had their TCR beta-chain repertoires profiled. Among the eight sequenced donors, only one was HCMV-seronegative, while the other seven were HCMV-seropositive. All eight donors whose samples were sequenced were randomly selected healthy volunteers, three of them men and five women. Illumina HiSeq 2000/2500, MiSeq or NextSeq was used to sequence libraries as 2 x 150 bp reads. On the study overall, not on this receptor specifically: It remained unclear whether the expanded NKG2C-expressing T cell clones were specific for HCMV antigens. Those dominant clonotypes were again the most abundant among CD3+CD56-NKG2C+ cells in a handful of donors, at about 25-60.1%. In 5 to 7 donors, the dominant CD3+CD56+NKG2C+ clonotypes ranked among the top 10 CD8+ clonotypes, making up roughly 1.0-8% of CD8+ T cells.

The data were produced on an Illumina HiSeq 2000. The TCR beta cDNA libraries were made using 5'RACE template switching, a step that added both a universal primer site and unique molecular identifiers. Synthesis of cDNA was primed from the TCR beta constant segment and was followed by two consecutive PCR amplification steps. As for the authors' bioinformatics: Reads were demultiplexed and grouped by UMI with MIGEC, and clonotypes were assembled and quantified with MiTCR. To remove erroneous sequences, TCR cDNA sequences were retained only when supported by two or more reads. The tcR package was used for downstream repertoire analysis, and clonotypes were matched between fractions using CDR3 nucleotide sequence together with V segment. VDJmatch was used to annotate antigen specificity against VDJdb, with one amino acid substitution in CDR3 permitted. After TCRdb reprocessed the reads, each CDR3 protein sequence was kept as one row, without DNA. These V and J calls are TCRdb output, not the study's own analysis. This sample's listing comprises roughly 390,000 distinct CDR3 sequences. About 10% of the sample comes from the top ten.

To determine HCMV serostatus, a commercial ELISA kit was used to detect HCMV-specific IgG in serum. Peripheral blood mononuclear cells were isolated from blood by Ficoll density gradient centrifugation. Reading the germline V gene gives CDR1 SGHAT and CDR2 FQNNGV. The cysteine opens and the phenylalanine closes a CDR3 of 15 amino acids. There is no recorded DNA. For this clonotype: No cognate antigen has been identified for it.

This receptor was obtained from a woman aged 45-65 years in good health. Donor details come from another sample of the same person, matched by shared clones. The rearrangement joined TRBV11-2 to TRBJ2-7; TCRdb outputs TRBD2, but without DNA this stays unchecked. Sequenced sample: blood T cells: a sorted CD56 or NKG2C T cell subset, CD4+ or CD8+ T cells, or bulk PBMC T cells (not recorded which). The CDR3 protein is CASSRIAGQTYEQYF.